This T cell receptor beta chain was captured in a study of T cell responses to AZD1222 COVID-19 vaccine. Points from the study as a whole: After the peak T cell response, and only then, were repertoires sampled. White British people made up most donors, females outnumbered males, and clonal diversity was possibly underestimated.

Germline V gene sequence: CDR1 SGHTA, CDR2 FQGNSA. The CDR3 covers 14 residues. The trim removed 5 bases at V and 4 bases at J, leaving 6 bases unmatched. The repertoire was sequenced with immunoSEQ multiplex PCR; TCRdb's copy has only in-frame clones and lacks some. The sample includes 180,000 or so clones, about 90% of them seen just once. To note about this clone: The antigen is not known.

The gene calls are TRBV7-2 and TRBJ2-5; 8 bases fit TRBD1. The TCR originated in an adult who received the AZD1222 COVID-19 vaccine. Material: peripheral blood, obtained 28 days after the second AZD1222 dose. CDR3 residues: CASSTDRGRETQYF. The CDR3 bases are TGTGCCAGCAGCACTGACAGGGGTAGAGAGACCCAGTACTTC.